This T cell receptor beta chain came from a study of T cells after yellow fever vaccination. Overall study: Low-cell-number fractions were prepared with SMART-Seq v4 Ultra Low Input.

Notes on the study in general: Post-booster samples contained most primary-vaccination clones (around 95% CD4, around 89% CD8). The secondary response was weaker but peaked faster, day 5 versus 15. Just a small share of clonotypes turned up in the CD4 compartment as well as the CD8 compartment.

TCRdb itself ran the 5' RACE reads through MiXCR, one entry per CDR3 protein. The sample contains a few hundred thousand distinct CDR3 sequences, about 19% of which appear only once. Losses at the gene ends were 5 bases for V and 3 bases for J; bases not matched to a gene: 7. The CDR3 extends over 15 amino acids. CDR1 and CDR2 (germline): SGHTA, FQGNSA. This clonotype was counted only a few times. Its antigen is currently unknown. The source material was PBMCs, sampled 15 days after the yellow fever booster vaccination. The J gene is TRBJ2-7, the V gene TRBV7-2, with 10 bases lining up with TRBD2. The sequence was collected from a young man who received the YFV17D yellow fever vaccine. This CDR3 is CASSATSGNFYEQYF. In DNA form, the CDR3 reads TGTGCCAGCAGCGCAACTAGCGGGAACTTCTACGAGCAGTACTTC.